This TCR beta chain was captured in a study of CD8 T cells in Susac syndrome. There are 15 residues in the CDR3. Germline CDR1 reads MDHEN; CDR2 reads SYDVKM. The V end lost 1 base, the J end lost 7 bases, and 11 bases lay between the germline ends. Patients with stable or active relapsing-remitting disease, all of them treatment-naive, made up the multiple sclerosis controls. With random hexamers, reverse transcription was performed on 0.5 to 1 ug of RNA. With immunoSEQ multiplex PCR, TCR beta CDR3 was amplified across 54 Vbeta and 13 Jbeta. TCRdb analysed the immunoSEQ multiplex PCR reads with MiXCR anew, one entry per CDR3 protein. The table has about 150,000 distinct CDR3 sequences, 85% to 95% seen once; the top ten hold about 0.11%.

This clonotype was sampled from a human donor with multiple sclerosis. The chain uses TRBV28 and TRBJ1-6; D may be TRBD1 (6 bases). The source material was CD4+ T cells from PBMCs. In DNA, the CDR3 is TGTGCCAGCAGTTTATCCGGGGGCGCGAATTCACCCCTCCACTTT. Amino acids: CASSLSGGANSPLHF.